A single sample gave rise to the 28 T cell receptor beta chains below, sequenced in a study of blood T cell repertoires in COVID-19 (dated by TCRdb to between 2020 and 2021). To prepare the library, the immunoSEQ multiplex PCR assay was applied. The source is immuneACCESS, and TCRdb retained only in-frame sequences with V and J called. Part of the clones is not carried over; for the studies checked, unresolved V genes explain less than half of this, and the remainder is unexplained. The sample data list 250,000 to 300,000 clones, and less than 90% of these were observed just once. Around 12% of the sample goes to the ten largest clones. The sample taken for sequencing was peripheral blood. The source of these receptors is a woman in her 70s with COVID-19, enrolled during active disease.

J is TRBJ1-3 and V is TRBV28; 12 bases map to TRBD1. Trimming removed 3 bases from V and 5 bases from J; junction bases left unmatched: 5. Germline CDR1 reads MDHEN; CDR2 reads SYDVKM. The CDR3 spans 16 residues. CDR3 sequence: CASSFPGTGGRNTIYF. CDR3 sequence (DNA): TGTGCCAGCAGTTTTCCTGGGACAGGGGGCCGAAACACCATATATTTT.

This chain links TRBV7-3 with TRBJ2-1, with TRBD1 as a possible D gene (7 bases). This CDR3 region has 16 residues. The ends were cut back, 2 bases at V and 0 bases at J, with 11 bases in the middle. CDR1 is SGHTA, CDR2 FQGTGA, per germline. CDR3 coding DNA: TGTGCCAGCAGCTTATCAGGGGGGCCCTCCTACAATGAGCAGTTCTTC. Translating it yields CASSLSGGPSYNEQFF.

This clone was counted a few times. The chain uses TRBV29-1 and TRBJ1-5, with TRBD1 matching over 12 bases. V shed 6 bases, J shed 4 bases, and the junction held 4 bases outside the gene matches. The V gene's germline CDR1 is SQVTM and CDR2 ANQGSEA. The CDR3 is 14 residues long. For the CDR3, the DNA is TGCAGCGTAGGGACAGGGGGCGGTAATCAGCCCCAGCATTTT. This gives the protein CSVGTGGGNQPQHF.

This sequence joins TRBV5-1 and TRBJ2-3, with a weak D call TRBD1 (5 bases). Trimming removed 0 bases at V and 4 bases at J, with 12 bases between. This CDR3 is 15 amino acids long. The germline V gene has CDR1 SGHRS and CDR2 YFSETQ. The CDR3 region has the DNA TGCGCCAGCAGCTTGGTACAGGCCCGGGCAGATACGCAGTATTTT. It codes for CASSLVQARADTQYF.

V is TRBV2 and J is TRBJ2-1; D is possibly TRBD1 (5 bases). The CDR3 totals 14 residues. V lost 4 bases and J 7 bases, leaving 14 bases between the germline ends. Germline assignment: CDR1 SNHLY and CDR2 FYNNEI. CDR3 DNA sequence: TGTGCCAGCAGTGTCTTGGGGCCCGGAAATGAGCAGTTCTTC. Translating it yields CASSVLGPGNEQFF.

This chain links TRBV23-1 with TRBJ2-7, with D possibly being TRBD1 (5 bases). TRBV23-1 is treated as an ORF (open reading frame) with a function not yet certain. The CDR3 is 19 residues long. V gave up 4 bases and J gave up 2 bases, with 27 bases separating them. The CDR3 reads CASSLRYRSPGNPPYEQYF. CDR3 bases: TGCGCCAGCAGTCTTCGATACAGAAGTCCAGGGAACCCCCCCTACGAGCAGTACTTC.

The J gene is TRBJ2-7, the V gene TRBV13, with TRBD1 as a possible D gene (5 bases). V lost 2 bases, J lost 0 bases, and 11 bases lay in between. The CDR3 extends over 15 amino acids. Germline assignment: CDR1 PRHDT and CDR2 FYEKMQ (reference sequence). The DNA for the CDR3 is TGTGCCAGCAGCTTATGGGGCAGCCACTCCTACGAGCAGTACTTC. Translation gives CASSLWGSHSYEQYF.

This clone was counted once. The V and J genes are TRBV5-6 and TRBJ2-2; TRBD2 aligns across 10 bases. The CDR3 runs to 16 residues. Looked up from germline, CDR1 is SGHDT and CDR2 is YYEEEE. The trim removed 4 bases at V and 5 bases at J, leaving 8 bases unmatched. CDR3 region: CASSPGLAVRTGELFF. The DNA of the CDR3 is TGTGCCAGCAGCCCAGGACTAGCGGTGAGAACCGGGGAGCTGTTTTTT. The whole variable domain, filled in from reference TRBV5-6 and TRBJ2-2, reads DAGVTQSPTHLIKTRGQQVTLRCSPKSGHDTVSWYQQALGQGPQFIFQYYEEEERQRGNFPDRFSGHQFPNYSSELNVNALLLGDSALYLCASSPGLAVRTGELFFGEGSRLTVL.

V is TRBV6-5 and J is TRBJ1-1; 8 bases are shared with TRBD1. Germline CDR1 MNHEY, CDR2 SVGAGI. After removal of 9 bases from V and 3 bases from J, the junction contained 12 bases not matched to a gene. The length of the CDR3 is 15 residues. This CDR3 reads CASPPRDRLYTEAFF. CDR3 bases: TGTGCCAGTCCACCCAGGGACAGGCTATACACTGAAGCTTTCTTT.

This clone has more than one count but fewer than ten. J is TRBJ1-1 and V is TRBV7-6, with TRBD1 as a possible D gene (5 bases). The V and J ends lost 5 bases and 6 bases respectively, with 16 bases between them. There are 14 residues in the CDR3. Germline CDR1 is SGHVS and CDR2 is FNYEAQ. DNA for the CDR3: TGTGCCAGCAGCCCCTTTGGGAGGGGTGCTGAAGCTTTCTTT. Amino acid sequence: CASSPFGRGAEAFF. The variable domain in full, with the rest retrieved from reference TRBV7-6 and TRBJ1-1, is GAGVSQSPRYKVTKRGQDVALRCDPISGHVSLYWYRQALGQGPEFLTYFNYEAQQDKSGLPNDRFSAERPEGSISTLTIQRTEQRDSAMYRCASSPFGRGAEAFFGQGTRLTVV.

DNA of the CDR3: TGTGCCAGCAGCGCTGGCTCCTTCCTCAATGAGCAGTTCTTC. Its protein product is CASSAGSFLNEQFF. This chain links TRBV3-1 (or the pseudogene TRBV3-2) with TRBJ2-1; D unclear. Trimming stripped 5 bases from V and 6 bases from J, with 14 bases between. Germline loops: CDR1 LGHDT, CDR2 YNNKEL (reference sequence). The CDR3 spans 14 residues.

This rearrangement joins TRBV11-2 to TRBJ2-5; TRBD2 might be the D (5 bases). The CDR3 runs 15 residues. Germline-derived CDR1 and CDR2 are SGHAT and FQNNGV. Trimming removed 0 bases from V and 1 base from J, with 9 bases in between. The CDR3 protein is CASSLEDSSQETQYF. CDR3 bases: TGTGCCAGCAGCTTAGAGGACTCCTCCCAAGAGACCCAGTACTTC.

V is TRBV11-2 and J is TRBJ2-7, with D maybe TRBD1 (5 bases). V shed 5 bases and J shed 7 bases, with 18 bases lying between them. The V gene's germline CDR1 is SGHAT and CDR2 FQNNGV. This CDR3 region has 14 residues. CDR3 residues: CASSPTRGADEQYF. DNA of the CDR3: TGTGCCAGCAGCCCAACAAGGGGCGCGGATGAGCAGTACTTC.

The chain is built from TRBV12-3 or TRBV12-4 and TRBJ1-2; D unresolved. Trimming took 3 bases from V and 8 from J, leaving 10 bases between them. This CDR3 contains 12 residues. The CDR3, as DNA: TGTGCCAGCAGTTTCGCGGGGAGGGGCTACACCTTC. Translated: CASSFAGRGYTF.

The chain is built from TRBV21-1 and TRBJ2-1; the table assigns TRBD2, which was not confirmed against the DNA. TRBV21-1 is an annotated pseudogene. The CDR3 runs 13 residues. CDR3 nucleotide sequence: TGTGCCAGCAGCCGGGGGGCACCTAATGAGCAGTTCTTC. This codes for CASSRGAPNEQFF.

V gene TRBV2 combines with J gene TRBJ2-7; TRBD1 matches 9 bases. Germline assignment: CDR1 SNHLY and CDR2 FYNNEI. This CDR3 spans 12 amino acids. The V segment lost 9 bases and the J segment 7 bases; nucleotides outside the gene matches: 7. Here the CDR3 DNA reads TGTGCCAGTCGGGTGACAGGGGGTGAGCAGTACTTC. Its protein is CASRVTGGEQYF. Full variable domain (rest looked up from reference TRBV2 and TRBJ2-7): EPEVTQTPSHQVTQMGQEVILRCVPISNHLYFYWYRQILGQKVEFLVSFYNNEISEKSEIFDDQFSVERPDGSNFTLKIRSTKLEDSAMYFCASRVTGGEQYFGPGTRLTVT.

The chain joins TRBV29-1 to TRBJ2-2, with 11 bases lining up with TRBD2. The CDR3 has 18 residues. The V gene's germline CDR1 is SQVTM and CDR2 ANQGSEA. V lost 2 bases and J lost 0; bases outside the gene matches: 8. In nucleotides, the CDR3 is TGCAGCGTTGAATCCGGTTCGACTAGCGGGGCGAACACCGGGGAGCTGTTTTTT. Translated: CSVESGSTSGANTGELFF.

The J gene is TRBJ2-5, the V gene TRBV6-5; possibly TRBD1 for D (6 bases). This CDR3 is 15 amino acids long. V lost 2 bases, J lost 5 bases, and 15 bases lay in between. Germline loops: CDR1 MNHEY, CDR2 SVGAGI. In nucleotides, the CDR3 is TGTGCCAGCAGTTACGGGACATTAGGGTGGGAGACCCAGTACTTC. This gives the protein CASSYGTLGWETQYF.

The CDR3 DNA follows: TGTGCCAGCAGTTCCTCCGGGACAGATGCTTTCTTT. This translates into CASSSSGTDAFF. This sequence joins TRBV28 and TRBJ1-1; 7 nucleotides line up with TRBD1. Germline V lookup: CDR1 MDHEN, CDR2 SYDVKM. The CDR3 extends over 12 amino acids. The V segment lost 4 bases and the J segment 11 bases; nucleotides outside the gene matches: 7. Full variable domain (outside the CDR3, taken from reference TRBV28 and TRBJ1-1): DVKVTQSSRYLVKRTGEKVFLECVQDMDHENMFWYRQDPGLGLRLIYFSYDVKMKEKGDIPEGYSVSREKKERFSLILESASTNQTSMYLCASSSSGTDAFFGQGTRLTVV.

This chain links TRBV5-4 with TRBJ1-2; tentatively, D is TRBD1 (5 bases). The CDR3 has 14 residues. Trimming removed 4 bases from V and 6 bases from J, with 16 bases in between. The germline CDR1 and CDR2 sequences are SGHNT and YYREEE (reference sequence). In nucleotides, the CDR3 is TGTGCCAGCAGCACTCGACAGCCCGGAGATGGCTACACCTTC. Amino acids: CASSTRQPGDGYTF.

The chain uses TRBV6-1 and TRBJ2-5; 14 nucleotides match TRBD2. The V segment lost 2 bases and the J segment 5 bases; nucleotides outside the gene matches: 13. The CDR3 length is 19 residues. The germline V gene encodes CDR1 MNHNS and CDR2 SASEGT. The chain's CDR3 is CASSEKALGLAGGTETQYF. Here the CDR3 DNA reads TGTGCCAGCAGTGAAAAAGCCCTCGGACTAGCGGGGGGTACGGAGACCCAGTACTTC.

This clone was observed a single time. The sample carries other DNA sequences with the same CDR3. This chain joins TRBV9 and TRBJ2-4; TRBD2 is a possible D gene (6 bases). Germline values: CDR1 SGDLS, CDR2 YYNGEE. This CDR3 contains 15 residues. V lost 2 bases to trimming and J lost 0 bases, with 9 bases between them. CDR3: CASSVGGGAKNIQYF. The CDR3 DNA is TGTGCCAGCAGCGTGGGAGGTGGAGCCAAAAACATTCAGTACTTC. Filled out from reference TRBV9 and TRBJ2-4, the complete variable domain reads DSGVTQTPKHLITATGQRVTLRCSPRSGDLSVYWYQQSLDQGLQFLIQYYNGEERAKGNILERFSAQQFPDLHSELNLSSLELGDSALYFCASSVGGGAKNIQYFGAGTRLSVL.

V usage is TRBV27 and J usage is TRBJ1-6, with D perhaps TRBD1 (5 bases). The CDR3 is made up of 14 amino acids. The ends were cut back, 5 bases at V and 13 bases at J, with 18 bases in the middle. The germline gives CDR1 MNHEY, CDR2 SMNVEV (reference sequence). CDR3 sequence (DNA): TGTGCCAGCAGTCCCTCTATAGGGGTGGCCCCCCTCCACTTT. It encodes CASSPSIGVAPLHF.

This CDR3 is CAISETGNGYTF. CDR3 nucleotide sequence: TGTGCCATCAGTGAAACAGGGAATGGCTACACCTTC. V is TRBV10-3 and J is TRBJ1-2, with TRBD1 as a possible D gene (6 bases). CDR1 and CDR2 from the germline V gene are ENHRY and SYGVKD. The CDR3 consists of 12 residues. V lost 3 bases, J lost 6 bases, and 8 bases lay in between.

The chain couples TRBV5-6 to TRBJ2-5, with 9 bases that match TRBD2. CDR1 SGHDT and CDR2 YYEEEE come from the germline V gene. The CDR3 covers 18 residues. Losses at the gene ends were 3 bases for V and 7 bases for J; bases not matched to a gene: 19. The CDR3 DNA sequence: TGTGCCAGCAGCTCCCCATGGACCGGGACTAGCTTTGGCGTGACCCAGTACTTC. Protein: CASSSPWTGTSFGVTQYF.

V is TRBV13 and J is TRBJ1-2, with a tentative D call TRBD1 (5 bases). The germline V and J ends were trimmed by 5 bases and 4 bases, with 17 bases remaining between them. This CDR3 has 15 residues. Germline V gene data show CDR1 as PRHDT and CDR2 as FYEKMQ (reference sequence). The CDR3 spells CASSPFSGGAYGYTF. For the CDR3, the DNA is TGTGCCAGCAGCCCTTTCTCCGGGGGAGCCTATGGCTACACCTTC.

The chain is built from TRBV4-1 and TRBJ1-3; a weak D match, TRBD1 (6 bases). V shed 4 bases and J shed 2 bases, with 12 bases lying between them. Looked up from germline, CDR1 is MGHRA and CDR2 is YSYEKL. The CDR3 extends over 15 amino acids. The chain's CDR3 is CASSPPRGPGNTIYF. DNA of the CDR3: TGCGCCAGCAGCCCTCCCAGGGGACCTGGAAACACCATATATTTT.

The CDR3 DNA is TGTGCCAGCAGTCTCCGGCGGGGGGCCTACAATGAGCAGTTCTTC. The encoded protein is CASSLRRGAYNEQFF. The chain couples TRBV7-2 to TRBJ2-1, with 8 nucleotides matching TRBD2. V was pared by 6 bases and J by 2 bases, with 6 bases of the junction left unmatched. This CDR3 region has 15 residues. CDR1 is SGHTA, CDR2 FQGNSA, per germline.